This T cell receptor (beta chain) was captured by sequencing in a study of T cell responses to AZD1222 COVID-19 vaccine. Study-wide points: Clonal diversity may have been underestimated, and the donors were mostly white British, with more females than males.

Deletions cut 1 base from V and 5 bases from J, with 5 bases between. The CDR3 length is 12 residues. Germline-derived CDR1 and CDR2 are LGHDT and YNNKEL (reference sequence). Libraries were prepared by immunoSEQ multiplex PCR; TCRdb keeps only in-frame clonotypes and omits some of them. Of 150,000 to 160,000 clones in the sample, 90% to 95% were seen once. On this clone: No antigen is known for it.

This sample comprised peripheral blood, obtained 28 days after the second AZD1222 dose. The V call is TRBV3-1 (or the pseudogene TRBV3-2), the J call TRBJ2-5, with D unresolved. The clonotype originates from an adult who received the AZD1222 COVID-19 vaccine. Here the CDR3 reads CASSQVVETQYF. The DNA for the CDR3 is TGTGCCAGCAGCCAAGTCGTCGAGACCCAGTACTTC.